The clone carrying this T cell receptor beta chain has just a few counts. No antigen is known for it. Germline values: CDR1 SEHNR, CDR2 FQNEAQ (reference sequence). The CDR3 is 17 residues long. V was clipped by 4 bases and J by 7 bases; unmatched bases: 18. This entry is derived from a study of regulatory T cells in long-lasting Graves disease. Study summary: Graves' patients, diagnosed recently, had received antithyroid drugs under 3 months. Study findings and constraints: New patients shared 970 or so public clonotypes, and persistent patients shared more, with a few thousand.

Sample time point: newly diagnosed GD, antithyroid drugs for less than 3 months. From PBMCs, RNA was extracted and then used to make the TCR library. The authors drew patients from an endocrinology department in Xi'an, China. Researchers made TCR beta libraries by using iRepertoire HTBI primers and running Arm-PCR on CDR3 regions. TCRdb used MiXCR to reprocess the multiplex PCR reads, holding one entry per CDR3 protein. Of 360,000 or so distinct CDR3 sequences in the sample, around 15% were seen once. This same sample was also part of a study on T cells in Graves' hyperthyroidism and ophthalmopathy. Turning to that study: HTBI primers drove first-round RT-PCR of the TCR CDR3.

Sequenced here: peripheral blood mononuclear cells (PBMCs), sampled at new diagnosis, from a patient treated with antithyroid drugs. The TCR was taken from a woman younger than 30 with Graves disease. This chain links TRBV7-9 with TRBJ2-7; 8 nucleotides line up with TRBD1. This chain's CDR3 is CASSSVTRTGGPGEQYF. The CDR3 nucleotides are TGTGCCAGCAGCTCAGTTACGCGCACAGGGGGGCCTGGGGAGCAGTACTTC.